The T cell receptor beta chain under discussion was sequenced for a study of CXCR3-negative and CXCR3-positive naive CD8 T cells. The study, taken as a whole, reports: The authors found comparable surface CD5 between naive subsets and inferred TCR strength from TRB CDR3 properties. More hydrophobic TRB CDR3s occurred in CXCR3-positive than in CXCR3-negative naive cells. Both naive subsets showed comparably high diversity, and memory CD8+ cells showed much lower diversity.

Libraries of TRB cDNA were made by 5' RACE and carried UMIs. TCRdb re-called the 5' RACE reads, yielding one record per CDR3 amino acid sequence without DNA. Its listing shows 120,000 to 150,000 distinct CDR3 sequences. Concerning this clonotype: The antigen remains unidentified.

The V gene's germline CDR1 is MGHDK and CDR2 SYGVNS. The CDR3 is made up of 15 amino acids. Naive CD8+ T cells showed CD45RO-CCR7+CD27+CD95-. The origin of this receptor is a human donor in good health. Some clones in this sample may be carry-over from other donors' samples. The sample was naive CXCR3+ CD8+ T cells from blood. Subset in this sample: CD45RO-CCR7+CD27+CD95- naive CD8+ T cells expressing CXCR3 (TNR3+). This chain links TRBV25-1 with TRBJ1-5; TCRdb lists TRBD1, though no DNA is available to test this call. The CDR3 region is CASSEFGTDDQPQHF.